This T cell receptor beta chain is drawn from a study of human CD8 memory T cell subsets. CDR3 length equals 16 residues. Germline CDR1 and CDR2: SEHNR and FQNEAQ (reference sequence). CCR7+ PD-1- TIGIT- CD8+ T cells were termed stem-like memory (TSTEM). The PBMC came from buffy coats of healthy donors. Worth noting for this clonotype: Its antigen remains unidentified.

Overall study findings and caveats: Effector memory subsets were less diverse than the similarly diverse stem-like memory and precursor exhausted subsets.

TCR beta libraries were made by UMI-labeled 5' RACE. TCRdb re-called the 5' RACE reads, yielding one record per CDR3 amino acid sequence without DNA. The table for this sample gives under 8,500 distinct CDR3 sequences. J is TRBJ2-1 and V is TRBV7-9; the TCRdb D gene call, TRBD1, has no DNA to confirm it. The source of this sequence is a human donor in good health. The specimen was CD8+ stem-like memory T cells (TSCM and TCM) sorted from PBMCs. Subset noted: stem-like memory CD8 T cells (TSTEM), CCR7+ PD-1- TIGIT-. This chain's CDR3 is CASSLVLGQTYNEQFF.